This T cell receptor beta chain stems from a study of cytomegalovirus exposure and HLA in healthy donors. Study outcomes and limitations: By a later analysis, the bulk of CMV-associated TCR beta chains appeared HLA-restricted. For most TCR sequences rarity was the rule, although some public TCRs occurred in many donors.

This clone appeared a single time. Its specificity is not known. This CDR3 is built from 13 residues. Germline-derived CDR1 and CDR2 are MNHNS and SASEGT. Trimming took 7 bases from V and 8 from J, leaving 14 bases between them. 13 Jbeta primers and 60 Vbeta primers were used for the PCR. Produced via immunoSEQ multiplex PCR; TCRdb's table is partial and in-frame only. The sample yields 190,000 or so clones, less than 90% seen once. Sequenced sample: PBMCs. This TCR was sampled from a middle-aged man in good health and CMV-seronegative. V is TRBV6-1 and J is TRBJ1-4, with a tentative D call TRBD1 (5 bases). CDR3 coding DNA: TGTGCCAGCAAGGAGACAGCGTCGGAAAAACTGTTTTTT. Encoded protein: CASKETASEKLFF.